The 25 T cell receptor beta chains below were found in one sample sequenced in a study of cytomegalovirus exposure and HLA in healthy donors. The study ran its PCR with 60 Vbeta and 13 Jbeta primers. Using immunoSEQ multiplex PCR, the repertoire was profiled, and TCRdb retains in-frame clones only, with some absent. In total, the table holds around 120,000 clones. The sample taken for sequencing was PBMCs. These receptors were collected from a man aged 45-65 years in good health and CMV-seronegative.

The chain carries TRBV5-1 and TRBJ1-1, with 8 bases lining up with TRBD1. CDR3 length: 15 amino acids. Germline V gene data show CDR1 as SGHRS and CDR2 as YFSETQ. With 4 bases clipped from V and 1 base from J, the junction kept 6 bases outside the gene matches. The CDR3 sequence: CASSPRGRENTEAFF. CDR3 sequence (DNA): TGCGCCAGCAGCCCCAGGGGGCGAGAGAACACTGAAGCTTTCTTT.

The chain recombines TRBV4-3 with TRBJ2-3; 8 nucleotides line up with TRBD1. The CDR3 is made up of 17 amino acids. CDR1 and CDR2 from the germline V gene are LGHNA and YSLEER. The J segment lost 0 bases and the V segment lost 0 bases, leaving 5 bases of the junction unmatched. The CDR3 coding sequence is TGCGCCAGCAGCCAAGAAACAGGGGGAGGAAGCACAGATACGCAGTATTTT. Protein product: CASSQETGGGSTDTQYF.

The gene calls are TRBV7-9 and TRBJ2-1; D remains ambiguous. CDR1 is SEHNR and CDR2 is FQNEAQ in the germline V gene (reference sequence). Trimming stripped 5 bases from V and 6 bases from J, with 17 bases between. This CDR3 comprises 15 residues. The CDR3 bases are TGTGCCAGCAGCCCTCCCCACCGACTCGGCAATGAGCAGTTCTTC. Translated, it gives CASSPPHRLGNEQFF.

The V gene is TRBV6-1, the J gene TRBJ2-7; D ambiguous. The germline V gene encodes CDR1 MNHNS and CDR2 SASEGT. Trimming removed 1 base at V and 4 bases at J, with 11 bases between. CDR3 length: 14 amino acids. CDR3 protein: CASSEGPDLYEQYF. Here the CDR3 DNA reads TGTGCCAGCAGTGAAGGTCCAGACTTATACGAGCAGTACTTC.

The chain employs TRBV11-2 and TRBJ2-3; D not certain. V was trimmed by 7 bases and J by 3 bases, leaving 11 bases between them. This CDR3 is built from 13 residues. Germline CDR1 SGHAT, CDR2 FQNNGV. CDR3 sequence reads: CASMGVRTDTQYF. DNA for the CDR3: TGTGCCAGCATGGGTGTGAGGACAGATACGCAGTATTTT.

V is TRBV5-4 and J is TRBJ1-2; tentative D call: TRBD1 (5 bases). The CDR3 loop spans 14 amino acids. Trimming cost V 5 bases and J 5 bases, with 16 bases left between them. Per the germline V gene, CDR1 is SGHNT and CDR2 is YYREEE (reference sequence). CDR3: CASRLWGSFYGYTF. The DNA of the CDR3 is TGTGCCAGCAGATTGTGGGGCAGCTTTTATGGCTACACCTTC.

The chain has TRBV29-1 and TRBJ2-5; 10 bases map to TRBD2. CDR3 length: 13 amino acids. CDR1 and CDR2 (germline): SQVTM, ANQGSEA. V was clipped by 7 bases and J by 0 bases; unmatched bases: 2. CDR3 in amino acids: CSALAGDQETQYF. The CDR3 DNA reads as TGCAGCGCCCTAGCGGGGGACCAAGAGACCCAGTACTTC.

The V and J genes are TRBV5-5 and TRBJ1-1, with 7 bases matching TRBD1. The CDR3 contains 14 residues. V gave up 2 bases and J gave up 1 base; unmatched junction bases: 2. The V gene's germline CDR1 is SGHKS and CDR2 YYEKEE (reference sequence). The CDR3 is CASSFGQENTEAFF. CDR3 DNA: TGTGCCAGCAGCTTCGGACAGGAGAACACTGAAGCTTTCTTT. The full variable domain, with the rest looked up from reference TRBV5-5 and TRBJ1-1, is DAGVTQSPTHLIKTRGQQVTLRCSPISGHKSVSWYQQVLGQGPQFIFQYYEKEERGRGNFPDRFSARQFPNYSSELNVNALLLGDSALYLCASSFGQENTEAFFGQGTRLTVV.

V and J are TRBV18 and TRBJ2-2, with D tentatively TRBD2 (6 bases). The length of the CDR3 is 14 residues. The V gene's germline CDR1 is KGHSH and CDR2 LQKENI. The V and J ends lost 4 bases and 2 bases respectively, with 8 bases between them. As DNA, the CDR3 is TGTGCCAGCTCACGGGACTCAAACACCGGGGAGCTGTTTTTT. Protein sequence: CASSRDSNTGELFF.

This chain uses TRBV29-1 with TRBJ1-2, with 7 bases fitting TRBD1. The CDR3 length is 13 residues. Per germline, CDR1 SQVTM and CDR2 ANQGSEA. The V segment lost 3 bases and the J segment 8 bases; nucleotides outside the gene matches: 9. The CDR3 spells CSVEPRDSGGYTF. The CDR3 bases are TGCAGCGTTGAGCCTAGGGACAGTGGCGGCTACACCTTC.

The rearrangement uses TRBV5-1 and TRBJ1-1; TRBD1 agrees at 7 bases. V lost 3 bases, J lost 4 bases, and 6 bases stayed unmatched. This CDR3 region has 14 residues. CDR1 SGHRS and CDR2 YFSETQ come from the germline V gene. CDR3: CASSSQGLGTEAFF. The DNA for the CDR3 is TGCGCCAGCAGCTCACAGGGGTTGGGCACTGAAGCTTTCTTT.

This chain uses TRBV5-4 with TRBJ2-5; 10 bases map to TRBD2. The CDR3 is 16 residues long. With V trimmed by 0 bases and J by 5 bases, 7 bases remained unmatched. Germline assignment: CDR1 SGHNT and CDR2 YYREEE (reference sequence). In DNA form, the CDR3 reads TGTGCCAGCAGCTTGGAAGCGGGGGGGCCTTGGGAGACCCAGTACTTC. Translated, it gives CASSLEAGGPWETQYF.

The gene calls are TRBV29-1 and TRBJ2-1; D unclear. The CDR3 extends over 12 amino acids. CDR1 SQVTM and CDR2 ANQGSEA come from the germline V gene. V lost 4 bases, J lost 10 bases, and 14 bases lay in between. The CDR3 loop is CSVGRSRGEQFF. In DNA form, the CDR3 reads TGCAGCGTTGGAAGGTCCCGAGGCGAGCAGTTCTTC.

The V call is TRBV19, the J call TRBJ2-7; 10 nucleotides agree with TRBD1. Unmatched junction bases numbered 7, after V lost 10 bases and J lost 4 bases. Germline lookup yields CDR1 LNHDA and CDR2 SQIVND (reference sequence). The CDR3 extends over 13 amino acids. Here the CDR3 reads CATSWGQGYEQYF. CDR3 in DNA: TGTGCCACTTCCTGGGGACAGGGGTACGAGCAGTACTTC.

This rearrangement joins TRBV6-5 to TRBJ1-2; 10 nucleotides align to TRBD1. The germline V gene encodes CDR1 MNHEY and CDR2 SVGAGI. This CDR3 has 14 amino acids. Trimming removed 2 bases from V and 5 bases from J; junction bases left unmatched: 2. The CDR3 loop reads CASSYRDRGYGYTF. Written as DNA, the CDR3 is TGTGCCAGCAGTTACCGGGACAGGGGTTATGGCTACACCTTC.

The rearrangement uses TRBV7-2 and TRBJ2-5, with 9 positions matching TRBD1. Germline V gene data show CDR1 as SGHTA and CDR2 as FQGNSA. V shed 5 bases and J 5 bases; nucleotides not matched to a gene: 6. The CDR3 loop spans 14 amino acids. The CDR3: CASSLQGAYETQYF. The CDR3 bases are TGTGCCAGCAGCCTACAGGGGGCTTACGAGACCCAGTACTTC.

The CDR3 protein is CASRTGTGEGEQFF. CDR3 bases: TGCGCCAGCAGAACCGGGACAGGGGAAGGTGAGCAGTTCTTC. The chain is built from TRBV5-1 and TRBJ2-1, with 10 bases lining up with TRBD1. The germline V gene has CDR1 SGHRS and CDR2 YFSETQ. The CDR3 length is 14 residues. Trimming cost V 5 bases and J 9 bases; bases outside gene matches: 8. Supplemented by reference TRBV5-1 and TRBJ2-1, the full variable domain reads KAGVTQTPRYLIKTRGQQVTLSCSPISGHRSVSWYQQTPGQGLQFLFEYFSETQRNKGNFPGRFSGRQFSNSRSEMNVSTLELGDSALYLCASRTGTGEGEQFFGPGTRLTVL.

The chain joins TRBV11-1 to TRBJ2-7, with TRBD2 matching over 14 bases. Germline V gives CDR1 SGHAT, CDR2 FQDESV (reference sequence). V lost 5 bases and J lost 6; bases outside the gene matches: 3. This CDR3 is 14 amino acids long. The CDR3 nucleotides read TGTGCCAGCAGCCCCGGACTAGCGGGAGGCGAGCAGTACTTC. It is translated as CASSPGLAGGEQYF.

The chain employs TRBV11-3 and TRBJ2-6; tentative D call: TRBD2 (7 bases). V was trimmed by 1 base and J by 3 bases, leaving 13 bases between them. The CDR3 loop spans 17 amino acids. The germline V gene encodes CDR1 SGHNT and CDR2 YENEEA. The CDR3 coding sequence is TGTGCCAGCAGCTTAGCGGGGAGGGGGATTGGGGCCAACGTCCTGACTTTC. Its translation is CASSLAGRGIGANVLTF.

This chain joins TRBV5-1 and TRBJ1-1; possibly TRBD1 for D (5 bases). V lost 0 bases and J lost 0, with 15 bases in between. The CDR3 is 17 amino acids. The germline gives CDR1 SGHRS, CDR2 YFSETQ. CDR3 amino acids: CASSLAVEGPMNTEAFF. In DNA form, the CDR3 reads TGCGCCAGCAGCTTGGCCGTGGAGGGACCCATGAACACTGAAGCTTTCTTT.

The genes are TRBV7-9 and TRBJ2-5, with 7 bases identical to TRBD1. The CDR3 has 13 amino acids. V trimming: 4 bases; J trimming: 6 bases; junction bases outside the gene matches: 5. CDR1 SEHNR and CDR2 FQNEAQ come from the germline V gene (reference sequence). CDR3: CASSSYRGQTQYF. The CDR3 DNA reads as TGTGCCAGCAGCTCCTACAGGGGACAGACCCAGTACTTC. Variable domain in full (rest from reference TRBV7-9 and TRBJ2-5): DTGVSQNPRHKITKRGQNVTFRCDPISEHNRLYWYRQTLGQGPEFLTYFQNEAQLEKSRLLSDRFSAERPKGSFSTLEIQRTEQGDSAMYLCASSSYRGQTQYFGPGTRLLVL.

V usage is TRBV4-3 and J usage is TRBJ2-3; the match to TRBD2 covers 8 bases. The CDR3 has 14 residues. Germline V gene lookup returns CDR1 LGHNA and CDR2 YSLEER. V shed 4 bases, J shed 5 bases, and the junction held 5 bases outside the gene matches. The CDR3 bases are TGCGCCAGCAGCCCGGGGGGGCCGGGAGATACGCAGTATTTT. This gives the protein CASSPGGPGDTQYF.

The V gene is TRBV9, the J gene TRBJ2-3; TRBD1 matches at 7 bases. In germline, CDR1 is SGDLS, CDR2 YYNGEE. Losses at the gene ends were 4 bases for V and 1 base for J; bases not matched to a gene: 9. There are 16 residues in the CDR3. The CDR3 sequence: CASSIGQVLGTDTQYF. CDR3 in DNA: TGTGCCAGCAGCATCGGACAGGTCCTCGGCACAGATACGCAGTATTTT.

This rearrangement joins TRBV19 to TRBJ2-4, with 7 bases lining up with TRBD1. This CDR3 has 13 amino acids. J lost 7 bases, V lost 5 bases, and 5 bases had no gene match. Germline-derived CDR1 and CDR2 are LNHDA and SQIVND (reference sequence). CDR3 nucleotides: TGTGCCAGTAGTCCGGACAGGAAGAACATTCAGTACTTC. This gives the protein CASSPDRKNIQYF.

This chain uses TRBV9 with TRBJ2-3, with 8 bases fitting TRBD2. CDR3 size: 15 residues. The germline V gene has CDR1 SGDLS and CDR2 YYNGEE. J was trimmed by 0 bases and V by 4 bases; bases with no gene match: 4. This chain's CDR3 is CASSLQRGSTDTQYF. Written as DNA, the CDR3 is TGTGCCAGCAGCTTACAGCGGGGGAGCACAGATACGCAGTATTTT.